This T cell receptor beta chain derives from a study of cytomegalovirus exposure and HLA in healthy donors. The wider study: A prior analysis found 90 million to 120 million unique TCR beta sequences from 150 million to 200 million T cells.

PCR used 60 Vbeta primers and 13 Jbeta primers. Clones were sequenced by immunoSEQ multiplex PCR, and TCRdb holds only the in-frame ones, with some missing. The sample holds roughly 200,000 clones; about three quarters are singletons and the top ten take roughly 2.1%. Findings and limits, study-wide: Specificity for CMV antigens was confirmed in vitro for three of the CMV-associated chains.

With respect to this clone: What it binds is not known.

Looked up from germline, CDR1 is SGHRS and CDR2 is YFSETQ. CDR3 length: 15 amino acids. The V segment lost 4 bases and the J segment 3 bases; nucleotides outside the gene matches: 9. This clonotype was sampled from a woman aged 30 to 39 in good health and CMV-seropositive. The sample taken for sequencing was PBMCs. The V gene is TRBV5-1, the J gene TRBJ2-7; the match to TRBD2 covers 8 bases. The CDR3 sequence: CASSPGGGTLYEQYF. In nucleotides, the CDR3 is TGCGCCAGCAGCCCGGGAGGGGGGACCCTCTACGAGCAGTACTTC.